The clone carrying this T cell receptor beta chain occurred a few times. This entry belongs to a study of blood T cell repertoires in COVID-19. As for the study in general: Material from acute and convalescent COVID-19 was sourced from the United States, Italy and Spain.

Seattle patient enrollment occurred during active infection, with longitudinal follow-up thereafter. Authors' processing steps: Estimates of nucleated cell counts were drawn from the amplification of reference gene primers. Repertoires were generated with immunoSEQ multiplex PCR, while TCRdb's copy carries only in-frame clones and drops some. Clone size and the V and J calls come from that table; the DNA yielded D and trimming. Of about 180,000 clones in the sample, approximately 78% were seen once. This CDR3 contains 15 residues. The chain couples TRBV1 to TRBJ2-5; the DNA was not compared with TRBD2, the D call given in the table. TRBV1 is designated a pseudogene. The TCR was taken from a woman older than 75 with COVID-19, enrolled during active disease. What was sequenced was peripheral blood. CDR3 protein: CTSSQDRPGQETQYF. The CDR3 DNA is TGCACCAGCAGCCAAGATCGGCCCGGGCAAGAGACCCAGTACTTC.